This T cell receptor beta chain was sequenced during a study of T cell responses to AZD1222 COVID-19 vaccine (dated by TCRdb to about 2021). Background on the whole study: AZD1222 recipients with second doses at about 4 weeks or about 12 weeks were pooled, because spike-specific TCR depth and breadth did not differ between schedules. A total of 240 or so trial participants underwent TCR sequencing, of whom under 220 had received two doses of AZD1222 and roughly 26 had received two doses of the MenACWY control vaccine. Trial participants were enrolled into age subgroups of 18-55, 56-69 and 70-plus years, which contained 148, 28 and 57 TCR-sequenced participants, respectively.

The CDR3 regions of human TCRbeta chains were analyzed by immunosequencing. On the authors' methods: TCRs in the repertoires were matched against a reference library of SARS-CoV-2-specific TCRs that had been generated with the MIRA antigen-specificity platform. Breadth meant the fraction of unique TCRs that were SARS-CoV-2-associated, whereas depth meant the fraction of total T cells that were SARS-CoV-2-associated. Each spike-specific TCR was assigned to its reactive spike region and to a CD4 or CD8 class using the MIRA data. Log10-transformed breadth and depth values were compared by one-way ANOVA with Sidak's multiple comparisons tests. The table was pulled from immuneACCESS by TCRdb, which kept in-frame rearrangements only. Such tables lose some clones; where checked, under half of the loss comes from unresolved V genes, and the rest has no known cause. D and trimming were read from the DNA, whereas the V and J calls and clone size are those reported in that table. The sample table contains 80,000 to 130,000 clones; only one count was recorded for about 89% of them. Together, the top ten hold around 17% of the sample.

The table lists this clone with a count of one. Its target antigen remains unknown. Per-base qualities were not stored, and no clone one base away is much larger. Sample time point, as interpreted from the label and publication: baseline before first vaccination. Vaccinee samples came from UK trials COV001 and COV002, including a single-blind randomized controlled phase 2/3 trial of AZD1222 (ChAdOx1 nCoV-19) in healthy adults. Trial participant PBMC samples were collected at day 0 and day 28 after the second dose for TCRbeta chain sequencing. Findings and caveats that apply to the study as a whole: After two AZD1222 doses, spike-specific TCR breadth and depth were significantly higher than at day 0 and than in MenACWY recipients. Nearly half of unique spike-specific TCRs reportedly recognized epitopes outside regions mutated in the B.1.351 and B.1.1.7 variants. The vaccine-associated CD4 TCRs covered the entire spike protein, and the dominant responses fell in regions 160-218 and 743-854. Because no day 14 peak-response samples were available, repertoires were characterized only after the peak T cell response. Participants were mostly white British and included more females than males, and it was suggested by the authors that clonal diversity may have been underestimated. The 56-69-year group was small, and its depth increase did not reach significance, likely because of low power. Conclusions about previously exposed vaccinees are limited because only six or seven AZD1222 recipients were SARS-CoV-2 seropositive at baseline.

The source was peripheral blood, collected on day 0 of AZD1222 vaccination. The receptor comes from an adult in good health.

The bases are TGCGCCAGCAGCTACGATCAGGGGTCAGGAGCCGGGGAGCTGTTTTTT. This codes for CASSYDQGSGAGELFF. The chain links TRBV5-1 with TRBJ2-2; possibly the D gene is TRBD1, per 6 matching bases. The CDR3 starts with the cysteine, ends with the phenylalanine, and has 16 residues. The only DNA kept is the CDR3, 48 bases in frame from the first base. According to the germline V gene, CDR1 reads SGHRS and CDR2 reads YFSETQ. Trimming costs V 3 bases and J 6 bases, and their ends lie 18 bases apart.